This T cell receptor (beta chain) derives from a study of regulatory T cells in long-lasting Graves disease. General study points: Repertoires from persistent disease leaned toward TRBV28, TRBJ1-2 and TRBJ2-5.

Sample time point: persistent/refractory GD, antithyroid drugs over 5 years with positive TRAb. Isolated PBMC RNA provided the starting material for the TCR library. Arm-PCR with iRepertoire HTBI primers amplified the CDR3 regions for these TCR beta libraries. MiXCR was run by TCRdb on the multiplex PCR reads, yielding one entry per CDR3 protein. The sample holds fewer than 450,000 distinct CDR3 sequences; 20% are singletons and the top ten take 20%. The CDR3 is 12 amino acids. Trimming took off 6 bases at V and 4 bases at J, with 9 bases between the two ends. This clonotype was observed at least ten times. Its cognate antigen is unknown.

This TCR was sampled from a female donor with Graves disease. The sample in question was peripheral blood mononuclear cells (PBMCs), obtained when the disease was refractory, from a patient treated with antithyroid drugs. The chain employs TRBV12-3 or TRBV12-4 and TRBJ1-2; possible D gene TRBD1, 6 bases. CDR3 residues: CASSGGIYGYTF. In DNA form, the CDR3 reads TGTGCCAGCAGCGGGGGCATCTATGGCTACACCTTC.